This T cell receptor (beta chain) appears in the sequencing data of a study of T cell responses to AZD1222 COVID-19 vaccine. V was clipped by 2 bases and J by 5 bases; unmatched bases: 8. The CDR3 contains 15 residues. Germline CDR1 and CDR2: MNHEY and SMNVEV (reference sequence). Measured with immunoSEQ multiplex PCR; TCRdb has only the in-frame clones, and not every one. Seen here are under 100,000 clones, 80% to 90% observed once, and the top ten hold 9% to 14%. The source was peripheral blood, collected 28 days after the second AZD1222 dose. The V call is TRBV27, the J call TRBJ1-1; 7 bases align to TRBD1. This receptor was identified in an adult who received the AZD1222 COVID-19 vaccine. CDR3 residues: CASSLTLTGRTEAFF. The DNA for the CDR3 is TGTGCCAGCAGTTTAACCTTGACAGGGCGGACTGAAGCTTTCTTT.